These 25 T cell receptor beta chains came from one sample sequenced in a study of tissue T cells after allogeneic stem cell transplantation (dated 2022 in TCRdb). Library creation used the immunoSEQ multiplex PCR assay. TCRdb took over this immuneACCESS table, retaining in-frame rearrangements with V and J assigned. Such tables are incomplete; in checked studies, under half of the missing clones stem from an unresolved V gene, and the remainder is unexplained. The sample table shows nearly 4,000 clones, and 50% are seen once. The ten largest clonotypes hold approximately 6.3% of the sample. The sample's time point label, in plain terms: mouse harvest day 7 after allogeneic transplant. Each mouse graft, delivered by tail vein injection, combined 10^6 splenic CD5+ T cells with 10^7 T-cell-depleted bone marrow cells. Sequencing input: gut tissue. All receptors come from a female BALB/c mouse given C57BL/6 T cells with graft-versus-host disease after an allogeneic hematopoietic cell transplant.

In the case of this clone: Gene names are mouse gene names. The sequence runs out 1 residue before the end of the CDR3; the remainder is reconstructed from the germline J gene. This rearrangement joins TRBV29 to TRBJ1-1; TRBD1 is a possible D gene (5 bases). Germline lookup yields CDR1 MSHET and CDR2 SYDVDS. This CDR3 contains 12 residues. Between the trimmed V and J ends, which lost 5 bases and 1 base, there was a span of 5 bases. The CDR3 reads CASSTGNTEVFF. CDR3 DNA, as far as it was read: TGTGCTAGCAGTACAGGGAACACAGAAGTCTTC.

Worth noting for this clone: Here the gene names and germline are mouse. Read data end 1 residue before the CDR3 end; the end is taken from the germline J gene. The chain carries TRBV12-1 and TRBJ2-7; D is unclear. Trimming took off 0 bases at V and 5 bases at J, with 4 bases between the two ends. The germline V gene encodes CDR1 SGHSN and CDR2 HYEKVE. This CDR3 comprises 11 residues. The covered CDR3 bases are TGTGCCAGCTCTCTCGGGGATGAACAGTAC. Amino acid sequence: CASSLGDEQY. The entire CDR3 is CASSLGDEQYF.

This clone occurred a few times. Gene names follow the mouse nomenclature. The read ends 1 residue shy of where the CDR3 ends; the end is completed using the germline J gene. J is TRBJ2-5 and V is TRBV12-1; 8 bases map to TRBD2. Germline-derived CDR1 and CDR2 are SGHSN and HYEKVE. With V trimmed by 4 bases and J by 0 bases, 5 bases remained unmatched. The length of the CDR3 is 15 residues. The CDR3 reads CASSQLGVNQDTQYF. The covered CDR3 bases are TGTGCCAGCTCCCAACTGGGGGTTAACCAAGACACCCAGTAC.

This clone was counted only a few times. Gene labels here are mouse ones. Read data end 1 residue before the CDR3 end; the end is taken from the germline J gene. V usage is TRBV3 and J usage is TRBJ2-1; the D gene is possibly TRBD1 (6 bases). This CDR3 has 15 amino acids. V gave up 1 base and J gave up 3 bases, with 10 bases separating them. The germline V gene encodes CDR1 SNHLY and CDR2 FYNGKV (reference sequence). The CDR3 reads CASSLERGTYAEQFF. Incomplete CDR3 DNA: TGTGCCAGCAGCTTAGAGAGGGGGACCTATGCTGAGCAGTTC. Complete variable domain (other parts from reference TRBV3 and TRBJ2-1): GPKVLQIPSHQIIDMGQMVTLNCDPVSNHLYFYWYKQILGQQMEFLVNFYNGKVMEKSKLFKDQFSVERPDGSYFTLKIQPTALEDSAVYFCASSLERGTYAEQFFGPGTRLTVL.

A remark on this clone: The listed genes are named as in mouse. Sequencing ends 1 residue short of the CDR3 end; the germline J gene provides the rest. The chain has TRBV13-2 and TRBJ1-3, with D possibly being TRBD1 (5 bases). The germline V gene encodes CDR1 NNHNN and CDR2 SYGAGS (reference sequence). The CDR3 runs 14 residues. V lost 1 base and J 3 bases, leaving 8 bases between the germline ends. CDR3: CASGDRGVGNTLYF. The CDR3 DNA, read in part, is TGTGCCAGCGGTGATAGAGGGGTTGGAAATACGCTCTAT.

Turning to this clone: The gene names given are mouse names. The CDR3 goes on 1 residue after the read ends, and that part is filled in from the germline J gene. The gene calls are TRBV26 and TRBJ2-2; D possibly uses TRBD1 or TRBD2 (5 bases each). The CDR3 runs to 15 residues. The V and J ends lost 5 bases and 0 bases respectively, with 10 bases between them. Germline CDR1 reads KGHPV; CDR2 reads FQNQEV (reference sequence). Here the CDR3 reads CASSRGRPNTGQLYF. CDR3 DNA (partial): TGTGCCAGCAGTAGGGGCAGACCAAACACCGGGCAGCTCTAC.

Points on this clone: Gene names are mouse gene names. The CDR3 bases that were read are TGTGCCAGCAGCGGGGACAGGGTGGTTTCGCCCCTCTAC. It translates to CASSGDRVVSPLY. The CDR3 in full is CASSGDRVVSPLYF. V usage is TRBV4 and J usage is TRBJ1-6, with 9 bases identical to TRBD1. The read ends 1 residue shy of where the CDR3 ends; the end is completed using the germline J gene. TRBJ1-6 is an ORF, with its function uncertain. The CDR3 extends over 14 amino acids. V gave up 5 bases and J gave up 9 bases; unmatched junction bases: 5. Germline assignment: CDR1 LGHDT and CDR2 YNNKQL (reference sequence).

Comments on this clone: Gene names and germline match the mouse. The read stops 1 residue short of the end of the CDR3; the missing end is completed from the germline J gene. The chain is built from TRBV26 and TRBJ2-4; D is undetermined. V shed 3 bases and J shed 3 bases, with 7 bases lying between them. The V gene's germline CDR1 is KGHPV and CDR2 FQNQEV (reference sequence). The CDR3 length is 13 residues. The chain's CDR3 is CASSLNQQNTLYF. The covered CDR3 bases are TGTGCCAGCAGTCTCAATCAACAAAACACCTTGTAC.

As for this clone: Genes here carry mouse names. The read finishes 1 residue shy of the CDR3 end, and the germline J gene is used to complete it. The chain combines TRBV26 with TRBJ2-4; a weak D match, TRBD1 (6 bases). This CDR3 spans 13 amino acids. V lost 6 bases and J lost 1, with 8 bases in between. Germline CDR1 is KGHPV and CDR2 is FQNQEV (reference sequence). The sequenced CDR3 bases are TGTGCCAGCAGACAGGGAGGTCAAAACACCTTGTAC. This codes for CASRQGGQNTLY. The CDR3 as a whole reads CASRQGGQNTLYF.

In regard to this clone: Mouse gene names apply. The DNA read from the CDR3 is TGCTCCAGCAGCCGACAGGGCCAAGACACCCAGTAC. This sequence encodes CSSSRQGQDTQY. The full CDR3 protein is CSSSRQGQDTQYF. The gene calls are TRBV23 and TRBJ2-5; the table's D call of TRBD1 was not tested on the DNA. The read falls 1 residue short of the CDR3 end, and the missing part is taken from the germline J gene. The CDR3 consists of 13 residues. The germline CDR1 and CDR2 sequences are KGHTA and FQNQQP.

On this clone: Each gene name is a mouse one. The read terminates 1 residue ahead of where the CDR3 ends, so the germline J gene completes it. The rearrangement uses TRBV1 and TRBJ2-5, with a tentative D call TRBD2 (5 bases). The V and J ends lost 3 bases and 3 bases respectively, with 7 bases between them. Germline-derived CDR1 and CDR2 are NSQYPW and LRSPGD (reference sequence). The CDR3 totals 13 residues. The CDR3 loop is CTCSAVGQDTQYF. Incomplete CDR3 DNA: TGCACCTGCAGTGCTGTGGGGCAAGACACCCAGTAC.

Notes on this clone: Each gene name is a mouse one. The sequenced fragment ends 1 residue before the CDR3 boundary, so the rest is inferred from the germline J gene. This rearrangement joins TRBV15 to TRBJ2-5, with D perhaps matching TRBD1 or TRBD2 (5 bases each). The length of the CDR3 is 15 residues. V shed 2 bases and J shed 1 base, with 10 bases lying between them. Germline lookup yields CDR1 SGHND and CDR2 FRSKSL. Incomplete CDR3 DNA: TGTGCCAGCAGTTTAAGGGGACGGGACCAAGACACCCAGTAC. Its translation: CASSLRGRDQDTQY. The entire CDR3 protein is CASSLRGRDQDTQYF.

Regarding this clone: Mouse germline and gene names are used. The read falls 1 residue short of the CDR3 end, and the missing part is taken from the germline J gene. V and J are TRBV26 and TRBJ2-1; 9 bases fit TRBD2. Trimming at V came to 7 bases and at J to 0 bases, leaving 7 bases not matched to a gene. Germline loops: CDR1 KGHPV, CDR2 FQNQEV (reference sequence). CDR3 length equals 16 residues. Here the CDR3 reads CASNLWGGDNYAEQFF. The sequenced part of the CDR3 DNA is TGTGCCAGCAATCTCTGGGGGGGGGATAACTATGCTGAGCAGTTC. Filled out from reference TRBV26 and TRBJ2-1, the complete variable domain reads NSKVIQTPRYLVKGQGQKAKMRCIPEKGHPVVFWYQQNKNNEFKFLINFQNQEVLQQIDMTEKRFSAECPSNSPCSLEIQSSEAGDSALYLCASNLWGGDNYAEQFFGPGTRLTVL.

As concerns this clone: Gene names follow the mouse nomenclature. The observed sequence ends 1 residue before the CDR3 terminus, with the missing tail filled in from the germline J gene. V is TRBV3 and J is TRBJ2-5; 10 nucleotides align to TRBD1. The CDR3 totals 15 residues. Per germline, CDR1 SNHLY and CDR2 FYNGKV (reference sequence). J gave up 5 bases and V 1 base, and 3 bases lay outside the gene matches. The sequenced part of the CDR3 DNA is TGTGCCAGCAGCTTAGGAGGGGACAGGGGAGACACCCAGTAC. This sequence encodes CASSLGGDRGDTQY. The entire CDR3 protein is CASSLGGDRGDTQYF.

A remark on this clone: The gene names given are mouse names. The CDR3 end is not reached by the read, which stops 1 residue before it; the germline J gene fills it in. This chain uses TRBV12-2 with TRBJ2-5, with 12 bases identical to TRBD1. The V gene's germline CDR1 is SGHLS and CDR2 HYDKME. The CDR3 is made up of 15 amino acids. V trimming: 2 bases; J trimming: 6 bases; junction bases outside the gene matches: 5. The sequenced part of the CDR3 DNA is TGTGCCAGCTCTCCCGGGACAGGGGGCGCGGACACCCAGTAC. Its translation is CASSPGTGGADTQY. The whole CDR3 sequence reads CASSPGTGGADTQYF.

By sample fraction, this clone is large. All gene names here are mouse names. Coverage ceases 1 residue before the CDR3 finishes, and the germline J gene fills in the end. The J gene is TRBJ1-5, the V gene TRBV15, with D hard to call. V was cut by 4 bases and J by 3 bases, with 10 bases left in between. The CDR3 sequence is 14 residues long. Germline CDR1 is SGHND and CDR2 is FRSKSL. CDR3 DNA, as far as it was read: TGTGCCAGCAGTTGGGGAGGAGGCAACCAGGCTCCGCTT. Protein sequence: CASSWGGGNQAPL. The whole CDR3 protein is CASSWGGGNQAPLF. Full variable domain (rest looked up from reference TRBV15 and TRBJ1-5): DAGVTQTPRHEVAEKGQTIILKCEPVSGHNDLFWYRQTKIQGLELLSYFRSKSLMEDGGAFKDRFKAEMLNSSFSTLKIQPTEPKDSAVYLCASSWGGGNQAPLFGEGTRLSVL.

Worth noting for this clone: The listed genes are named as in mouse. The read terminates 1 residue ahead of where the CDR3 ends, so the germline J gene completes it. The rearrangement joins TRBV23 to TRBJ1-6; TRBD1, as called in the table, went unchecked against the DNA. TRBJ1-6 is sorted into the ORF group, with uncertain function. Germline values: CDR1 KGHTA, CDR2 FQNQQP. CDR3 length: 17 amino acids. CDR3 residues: CSSSHPGQGVYNSPLYF. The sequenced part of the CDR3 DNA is TGCTCCAGCAGTCATCCGGGACAGGGTGTCTATAATTCGCCCCTCTAC.

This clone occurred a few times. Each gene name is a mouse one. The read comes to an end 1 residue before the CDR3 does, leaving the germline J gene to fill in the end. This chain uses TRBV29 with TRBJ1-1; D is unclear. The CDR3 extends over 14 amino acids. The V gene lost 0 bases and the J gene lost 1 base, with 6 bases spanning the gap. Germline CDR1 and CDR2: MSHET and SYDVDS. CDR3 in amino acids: CASSLSGWNTEVFF. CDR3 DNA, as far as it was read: TGTGCTAGCAGTTTATCTGGGTGGAACACAGAAGTCTTC.

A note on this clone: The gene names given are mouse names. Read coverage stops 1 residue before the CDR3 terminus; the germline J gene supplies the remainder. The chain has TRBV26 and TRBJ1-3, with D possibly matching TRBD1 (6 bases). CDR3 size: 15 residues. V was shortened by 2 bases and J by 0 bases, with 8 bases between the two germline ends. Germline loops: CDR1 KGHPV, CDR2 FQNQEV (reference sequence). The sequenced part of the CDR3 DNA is TGTGCCAGCAGTCTGAGGGGGGATTCTGGAAATACGCTCTAT. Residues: CASSLRGDSGNTLY. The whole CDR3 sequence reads CASSLRGDSGNTLYF. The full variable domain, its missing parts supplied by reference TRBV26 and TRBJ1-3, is NSKVIQTPRYLVKGQGQKAKMRCIPEKGHPVVFWYQQNKNNEFKFLINFQNQEVLQQIDMTEKRFSAECPSNSPCSLEIQSSEAGDSALYLCASSLRGDSGNTLYFGEGSRLIVV.

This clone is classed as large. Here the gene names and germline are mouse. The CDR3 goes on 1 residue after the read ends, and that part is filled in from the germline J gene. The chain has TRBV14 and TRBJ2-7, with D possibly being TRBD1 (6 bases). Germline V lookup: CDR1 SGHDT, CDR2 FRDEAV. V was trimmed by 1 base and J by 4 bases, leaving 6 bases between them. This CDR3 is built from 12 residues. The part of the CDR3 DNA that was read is TGTGCCAGCAGTTTCGGACAGTATGAACAGTAC. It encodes CASSFGQYEQY. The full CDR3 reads CASSFGQYEQYF. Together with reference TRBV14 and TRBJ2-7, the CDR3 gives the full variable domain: EAGVTQSPRYAVLQEGQAVSFWCDPISGHDTLYWYQQPRDQGPQLLVYFRDEAVIDNSQLPSDRFSAVRPKGTNSTLKIQSAKQGDTATYLCASSFGQYEQYFGPGTRLTVL.

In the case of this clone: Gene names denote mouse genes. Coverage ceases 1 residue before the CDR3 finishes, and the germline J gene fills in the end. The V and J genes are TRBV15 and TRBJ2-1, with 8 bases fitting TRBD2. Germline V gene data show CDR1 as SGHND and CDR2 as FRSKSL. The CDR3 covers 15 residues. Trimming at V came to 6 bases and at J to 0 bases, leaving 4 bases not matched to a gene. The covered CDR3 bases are TGTGCCAGCAGCCCACTGGGGGATAACTATGCTGAGCAGTTC. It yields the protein CASSPLGDNYAEQF. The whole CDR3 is CASSPLGDNYAEQFF. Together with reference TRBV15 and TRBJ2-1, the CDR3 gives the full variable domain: DAGVTQTPRHEVAEKGQTIILKCEPVSGHNDLFWYRQTKIQGLELLSYFRSKSLMEDGGAFKDRFKAEMLNSSFSTLKIQPTEPKDSAVYLCASSPLGDNYAEQFFGPGTRLTVL.

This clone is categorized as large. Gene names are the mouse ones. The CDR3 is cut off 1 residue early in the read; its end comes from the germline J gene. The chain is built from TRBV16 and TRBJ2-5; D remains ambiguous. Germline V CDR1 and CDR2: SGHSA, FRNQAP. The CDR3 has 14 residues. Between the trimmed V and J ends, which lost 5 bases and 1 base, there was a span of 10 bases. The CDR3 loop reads CASSLWDYQDTQYF. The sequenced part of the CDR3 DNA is TGTGCAAGCAGCCTATGGGATTACCAAGACACCCAGTAC.

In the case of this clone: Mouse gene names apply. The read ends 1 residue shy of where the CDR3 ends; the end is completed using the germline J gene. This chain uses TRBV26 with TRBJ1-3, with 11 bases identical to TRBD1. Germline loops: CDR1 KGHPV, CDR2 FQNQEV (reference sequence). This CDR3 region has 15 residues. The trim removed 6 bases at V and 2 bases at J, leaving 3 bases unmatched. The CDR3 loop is CASSRTGGAGNTLYF. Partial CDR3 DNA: TGTGCCAGCAGCCGGACAGGGGGCGCTGGAAATACGCTCTAT.

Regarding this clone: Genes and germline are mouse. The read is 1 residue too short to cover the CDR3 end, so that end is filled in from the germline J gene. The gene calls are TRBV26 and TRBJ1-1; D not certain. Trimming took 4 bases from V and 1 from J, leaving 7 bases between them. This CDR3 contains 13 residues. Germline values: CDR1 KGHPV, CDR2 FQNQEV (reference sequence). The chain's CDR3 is CASSRQENTEVFF. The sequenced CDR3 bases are TGTGCCAGCAGTCGACAAGAAAACACAGAAGTCTTC. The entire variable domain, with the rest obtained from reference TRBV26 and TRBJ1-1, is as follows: NSKVIQTPRYLVKGQGQKAKMRCIPEKGHPVVFWYQQNKNNEFKFLINFQNQEVLQQIDMTEKRFSAECPSNSPCSLEIQSSEAGDSALYLCASSRQENTEVFFGKGTRLTVV.

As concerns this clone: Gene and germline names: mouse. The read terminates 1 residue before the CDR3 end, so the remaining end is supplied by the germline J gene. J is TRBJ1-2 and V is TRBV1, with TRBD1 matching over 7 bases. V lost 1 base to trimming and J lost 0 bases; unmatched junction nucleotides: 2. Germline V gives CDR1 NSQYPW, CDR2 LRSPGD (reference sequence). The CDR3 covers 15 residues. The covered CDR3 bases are TGCACCTGCAGTGCAGTCAGGGGGGCAAACTCCGACTACACC. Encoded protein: CTCSAVRGANSDYT. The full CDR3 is CTCSAVRGANSDYTF.